Listed here are 3 T cell receptor beta chains from one sample, sequenced in a study of T cells in Graves' hyperthyroidism and ophthalmopathy. Amplification of TCR beta CDR3 regions used RNA as the template. Researchers ran a first-round RT-PCR on the TCR CDR3 using the HTBI primer set. TCRdb reanalysed the multiplex PCR reads using MiXCR and keeps one entry per CDR3 protein. Of nearly 600,000 distinct CDR3 sequences listed, approximately 14% are singletons. Sequencing was carried out using blood. The receptors were gathered from a woman younger than 45 with Graves' hyperthyroidism that later progressed to Graves' ophthalmopathy.

There are many counts of this clonotype. This rearrangement joins TRBV11-2 to TRBJ2-1; possibly TRBD2 for D (6 bases). The germline gives CDR1 SGHAT, CDR2 FQNNGV. CDR3 length: 17 residues. The germline V and J ends were trimmed by 1 base and 2 bases, with 15 bases remaining between them. The CDR3 region has the DNA TGTGCCAGCAGCTTAGTCTTCGGGAGAAGGCCCTACAATGAGCAGTTCTTC. Protein sequence: CASSLVFGRRPYNEQFF.

This clonotype occurred many times. The chain uses TRBV2 and TRBJ1-5; no firm D call. Germline CDR1 SNHLY, CDR2 FYNNEI. V shed 7 bases and J shed 2 bases, with 12 bases lying between them. The CDR3 consists of 14 residues. The CDR3, as DNA: TGTGCCAGCACCAGAACAAGCGGCAATCAGCCCCAGCATTTT. This gives the protein CASTRTSGNQPQHF.

This clonotype was observed at least ten times. The chain recombines TRBV30 with TRBJ1-4, with D perhaps TRBD1 (5 bases). The V gene lost 0 bases and the J gene lost 8 bases, with 13 bases spanning the gap. The germline CDR1 and CDR2 sequences are GTSNPN and SVGIG (reference sequence). The CDR3 is made up of 14 amino acids. The chain's CDR3 is CAWSVTGAWEKLFF. CDR3 DNA sequence: TGTGCCTGGAGTGTCACCGGGGCGTGGGAAAAACTGTTTTTT.